This TCR beta chain was sequenced during a study of cytomegalovirus exposure and HLA in healthy donors. Findings and limits, study-wide: V- and J-gene trimming in TCR beta was tied to a missense DCLRE1C variant by an analysis performed later. A later analysis linked 15,000 to 20,000 TCR beta sequences to HLA alleles at 0.05 false discovery rate. Based on reports, TCR beta sequences accurately predicted HLA-A and HLA-B alleles for most subjects.

PCR primers comprised 60 Vbeta and 13 Jbeta primers. Profiling relied on immunoSEQ multiplex PCR, and the TCRdb table lists in-frame clones only, not all of them. This repertoire includes about 72,000 clones. Germline values: CDR1 MNHEY, CDR2 SMNVEV (reference sequence). V gave up 5 bases and J gave up 1 base; unmatched junction bases: 13. The CDR3 loop spans 18 amino acids. As regards this clone: Its specificity is unknown.

Input material: PBMCs. The source of this sequence is a woman between 40 and 50 years old in good health and CMV-seropositive. The V gene is TRBV27, the J gene TRBJ2-7; 11 nucleotides align to TRBD2. CDR3 loop: CASSPLSTSGGLSYEQYF. CDR3 DNA sequence: TGTGCCAGCAGTCCCCTCTCCACTAGCGGGGGCCTATCCTACGAGCAGTACTTC.